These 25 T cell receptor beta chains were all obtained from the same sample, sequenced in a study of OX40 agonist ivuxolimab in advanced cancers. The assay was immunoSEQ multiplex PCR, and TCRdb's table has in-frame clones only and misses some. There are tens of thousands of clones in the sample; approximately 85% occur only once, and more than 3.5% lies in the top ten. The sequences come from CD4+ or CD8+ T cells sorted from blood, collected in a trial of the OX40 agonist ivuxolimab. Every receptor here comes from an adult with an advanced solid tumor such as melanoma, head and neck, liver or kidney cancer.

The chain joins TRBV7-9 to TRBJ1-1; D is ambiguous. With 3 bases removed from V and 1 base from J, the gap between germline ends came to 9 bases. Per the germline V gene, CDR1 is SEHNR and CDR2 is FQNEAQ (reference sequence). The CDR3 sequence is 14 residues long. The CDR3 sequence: CASSFDGSNTEAFF. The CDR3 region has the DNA TGTGCCAGCAGCTTCGACGGATCGAACACTGAAGCTTTCTTT.

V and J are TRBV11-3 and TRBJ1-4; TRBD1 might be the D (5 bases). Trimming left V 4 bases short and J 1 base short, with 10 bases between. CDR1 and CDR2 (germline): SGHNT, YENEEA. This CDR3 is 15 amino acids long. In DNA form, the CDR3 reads TGTGCCAGCAGCTCCACCGACAGAACTAATGAAAAACTGTTTTTT. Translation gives CASSSTDRTNEKLFF.

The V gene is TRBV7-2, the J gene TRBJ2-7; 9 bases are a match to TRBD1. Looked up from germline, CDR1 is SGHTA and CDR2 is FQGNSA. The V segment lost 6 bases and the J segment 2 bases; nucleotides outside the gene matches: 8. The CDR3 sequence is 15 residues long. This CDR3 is CASSKRGQGTYEQYF. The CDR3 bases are TGTGCCAGCAGTAAGCGGGGACAGGGAACCTACGAGCAGTACTTC. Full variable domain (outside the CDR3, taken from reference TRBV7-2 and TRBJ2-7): GAGVSQSPSNKVTEKGKDVELRCDPISGHTALYWYRQSLGQGLEFLIYFQGNSAPDKSGLPSDRFSAERTGGSVSTLTIQRTQQEDSAVYLCASSKRGQGTYEQYFGPGTRLTVT.

This CDR3 reads CASSYPGRTSGSVSTDTQYF. In nucleotides, the CDR3 is TGTGCCAGCAGTTACCCCGGACGGACTAGCGGGAGTGTCAGCACAGATACGCAGTATTTT. V gene TRBV2 combines with J gene TRBJ2-3; 13 positions agree with TRBD2. The V and J ends lost 5 bases and 0 bases, in that order; junction bases with no gene match: 14. The CDR3 is made up of 20 amino acids. Germline lookup yields CDR1 SNHLY and CDR2 FYNNEI.

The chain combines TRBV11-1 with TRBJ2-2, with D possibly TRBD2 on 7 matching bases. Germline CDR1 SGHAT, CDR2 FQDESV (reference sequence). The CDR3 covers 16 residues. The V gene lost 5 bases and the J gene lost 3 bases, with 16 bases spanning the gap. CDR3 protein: CASSRGGGGDTGELFF. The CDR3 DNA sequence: TGTGCCAGCAGCCGAGGTGGAGGGGGGGACACCGGGGAGCTGTTTTTT.

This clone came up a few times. Written as DNA, the CDR3 is TGTGCCAGCAGCATTATACAGGCAGGTGAGCAGTTCTTC. Translating it yields CASSIIQAGEQFF. The J gene is TRBJ2-1, the V gene TRBV5-5, with D perhaps TRBD1 (5 bases). Trimming stripped 4 bases from V and 9 bases from J, with 14 bases between. Germline V gives CDR1 SGHKS, CDR2 YYEKEE (reference sequence). The CDR3 covers 13 residues.

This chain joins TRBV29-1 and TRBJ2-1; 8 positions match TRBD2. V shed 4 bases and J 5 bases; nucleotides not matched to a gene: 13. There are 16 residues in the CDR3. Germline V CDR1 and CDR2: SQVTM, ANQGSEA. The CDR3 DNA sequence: TGCAGCGTTGCCCCGCGTTCGGGAGGGGGTAACAATGAGCAGTTCTTC. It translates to CSVAPRSGGGNNEQFF.

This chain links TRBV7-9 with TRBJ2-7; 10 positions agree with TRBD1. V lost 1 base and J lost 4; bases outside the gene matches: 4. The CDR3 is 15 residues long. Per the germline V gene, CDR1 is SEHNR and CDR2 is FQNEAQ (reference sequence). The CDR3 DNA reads TGTGCCAGCAGCTTAGGGGGACAGGGGAGGTACGAGCAGTACTTC. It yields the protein CASSLGGQGRYEQYF.

The CDR3 coding sequence is TGTGCCAGCAGCGTAGGGGTATTGCGGACAGATACGCAGTATTTT. It translates to CASSVGVLRTDTQYF. This chain connects TRBV2 to TRBJ2-3, with D possibly TRBD1 on 5 matching bases. Trimming took off 6 bases at V and 3 bases at J, with 16 bases between the two ends. CDR3 size: 15 residues. Looked up from germline, CDR1 is SNHLY and CDR2 is FYNNEI.

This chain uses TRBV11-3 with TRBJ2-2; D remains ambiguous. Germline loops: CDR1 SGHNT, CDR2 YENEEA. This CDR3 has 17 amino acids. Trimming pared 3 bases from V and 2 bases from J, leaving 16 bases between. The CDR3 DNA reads TGTGCCAGCAGCTTGGACCGAACGATAGTAAACACCGGGGAGCTGTTTTTT. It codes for CASSLDRTIVNTGELFF.

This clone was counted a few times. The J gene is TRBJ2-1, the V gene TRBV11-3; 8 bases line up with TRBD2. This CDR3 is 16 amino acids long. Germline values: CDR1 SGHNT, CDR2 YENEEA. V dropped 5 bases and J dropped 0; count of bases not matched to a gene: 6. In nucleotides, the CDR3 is TGTGCCAGCAGCCCCCGCAGCGGGGGCTCCTACAATGAGCAGTTCTTC. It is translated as CASSPRSGGSYNEQFF.

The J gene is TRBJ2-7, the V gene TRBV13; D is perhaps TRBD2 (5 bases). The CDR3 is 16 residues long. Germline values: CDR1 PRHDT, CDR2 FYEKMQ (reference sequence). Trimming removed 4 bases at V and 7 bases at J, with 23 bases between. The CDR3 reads CASSWSVRERTGEQYF. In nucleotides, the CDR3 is TGTGCCAGCAGCTGGTCGGTGAGGGAGAGAACGGGAGAGCAGTACTTC.

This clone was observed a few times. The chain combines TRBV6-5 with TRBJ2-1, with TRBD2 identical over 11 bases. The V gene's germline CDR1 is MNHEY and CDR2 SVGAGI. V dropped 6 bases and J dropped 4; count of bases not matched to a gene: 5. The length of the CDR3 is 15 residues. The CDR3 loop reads CASRRTSGLYNEQFF. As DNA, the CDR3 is TGTGCCAGCAGACGGACTAGCGGGTTGTACAATGAGCAGTTCTTC.

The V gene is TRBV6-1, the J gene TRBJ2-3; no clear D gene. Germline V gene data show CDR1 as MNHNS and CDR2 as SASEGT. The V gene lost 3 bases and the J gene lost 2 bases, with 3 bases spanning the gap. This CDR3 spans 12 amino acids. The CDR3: CASSDPTDTQYF. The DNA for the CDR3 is TGTGCCAGCAGTGATCCCACAGATACGCAGTATTTT.

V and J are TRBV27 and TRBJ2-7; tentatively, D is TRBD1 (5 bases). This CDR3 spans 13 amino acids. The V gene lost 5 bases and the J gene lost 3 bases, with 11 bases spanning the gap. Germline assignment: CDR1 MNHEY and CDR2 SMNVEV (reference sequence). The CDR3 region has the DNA TGTGCCAGCAGTCGACAGTTCAACTACGAGCAGTACTTC. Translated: CASSRQFNYEQYF.

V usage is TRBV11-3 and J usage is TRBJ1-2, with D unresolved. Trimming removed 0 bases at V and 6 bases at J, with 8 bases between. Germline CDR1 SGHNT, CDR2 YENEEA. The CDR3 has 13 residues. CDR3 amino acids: CASSLEGPDGYTF. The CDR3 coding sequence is TGTGCCAGCAGCTTAGAGGGCCCCGATGGCTACACCTTC. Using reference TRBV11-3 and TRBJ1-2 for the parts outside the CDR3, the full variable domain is EAGVVQSPRYKIIEKKQPVAFWCNPISGHNTLYWYLQNLGQGPELLIRYENEEAVDDSQLPKDRFSAERLKGVDSTLKIQPAELGDSAVYLCASSLEGPDGYTFGSGTRLTVV.

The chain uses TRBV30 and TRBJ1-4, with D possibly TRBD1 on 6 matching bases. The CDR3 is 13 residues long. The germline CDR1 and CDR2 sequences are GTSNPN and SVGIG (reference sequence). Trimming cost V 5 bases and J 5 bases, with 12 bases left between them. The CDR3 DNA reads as TGTGCCTGGGAGACAGGACAAAATGAAAAACTGTTTTTT. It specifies CAWETGQNEKLFF.

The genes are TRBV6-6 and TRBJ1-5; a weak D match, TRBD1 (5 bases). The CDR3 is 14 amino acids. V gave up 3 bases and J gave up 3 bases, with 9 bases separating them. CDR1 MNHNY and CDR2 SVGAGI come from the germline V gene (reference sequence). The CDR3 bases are TGTGCCAGCAGTTATATCAGGGTCAATCAGCCCCAGCATTTT. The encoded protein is CASSYIRVNQPQHF.

CDR3 region: CASSLGTYNEQFF. The CDR3 region has the DNA TGCGCCAGCAGCTTGGGAACCTACAATGAGCAGTTCTTC. The genes are TRBV5-1 and TRBJ2-1; no reliable D call. Per germline, CDR1 SGHRS and CDR2 YFSETQ. V shed 0 bases and J shed 2 bases, with 3 bases lying between them. This CDR3 is built from 13 residues. The full variable domain, its missing parts supplied by reference TRBV5-1 and TRBJ2-1, is KAGVTQTPRYLIKTRGQQVTLSCSPISGHRSVSWYQQTPGQGLQFLFEYFSETQRNKGNFPGRFSGRQFSNSRSEMNVSTLELGDSALYLCASSLGTYNEQFFGPGTRLTVL.

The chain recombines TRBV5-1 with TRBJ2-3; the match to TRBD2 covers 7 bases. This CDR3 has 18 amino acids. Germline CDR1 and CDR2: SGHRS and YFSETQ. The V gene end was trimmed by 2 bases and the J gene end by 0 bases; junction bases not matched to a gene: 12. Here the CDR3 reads CASSLGLGETPSTDTQYF. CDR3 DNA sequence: TGCGCCAGCAGCTTAGGACTAGGGGAGACTCCTAGCACAGATACGCAGTATTTT. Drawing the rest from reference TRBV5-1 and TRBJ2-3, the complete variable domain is KAGVTQTPRYLIKTRGQQVTLSCSPISGHRSVSWYQQTPGQGLQFLFEYFSETQRNKGNFPGRFSGRQFSNSRSEMNVSTLELGDSALYLCASSLGLGETPSTDTQYFGPGTRLTVL.

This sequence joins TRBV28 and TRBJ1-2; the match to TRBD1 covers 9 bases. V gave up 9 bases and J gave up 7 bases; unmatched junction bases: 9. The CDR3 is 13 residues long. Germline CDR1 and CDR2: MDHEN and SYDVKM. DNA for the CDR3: TGTGCCAGTAAACTAGACAGGGGGTCTGGCTACACCTTC. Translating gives CASKLDRGSGYTF.

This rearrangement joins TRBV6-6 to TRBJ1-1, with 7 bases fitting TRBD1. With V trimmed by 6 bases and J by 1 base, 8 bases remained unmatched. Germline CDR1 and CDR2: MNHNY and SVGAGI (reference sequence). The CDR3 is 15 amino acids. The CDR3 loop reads CASRSEQGTNTEAFF. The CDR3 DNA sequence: TGTGCCAGCAGGTCCGAACAGGGGACGAACACTGAAGCTTTCTTT.

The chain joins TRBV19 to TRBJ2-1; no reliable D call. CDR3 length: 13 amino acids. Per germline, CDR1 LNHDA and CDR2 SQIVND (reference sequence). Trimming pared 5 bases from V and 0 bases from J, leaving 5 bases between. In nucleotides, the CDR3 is TGTGCCAGTAGTGAGCGCTCCTACAATGAGCAGTTCTTC. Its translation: CASSERSYNEQFF. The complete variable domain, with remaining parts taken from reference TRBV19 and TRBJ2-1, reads DGGITQSPKYLFRKEGQNVTLSCEQNLNHDAMYWYRQDPGQGLRLIYYSQIVNDFQKGDIAEGYSVSREKKESFPLTVTSAQKNPTAFYLCASSERSYNEQFFGPGTRLTVL.

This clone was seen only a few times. The CDR3 nucleotides are TGTGCCAGCAGTGAAGTTCTTGCAGATACGCAGTATTTT. Residues: CASSEVLADTQYF. V is TRBV6-1 and J is TRBJ2-3; D remains unclear. This CDR3 contains 13 residues. V was trimmed by 1 base and J by 4 bases, leaving 6 bases between them. Germline V gene data show CDR1 as MNHNS and CDR2 as SASEGT.

The CDR3 nucleotides are TGTGCCAGCAGCCAATATACTAGCGGGAGACGAAATGAGCAGTTCTTC. Protein product: CASSQYTSGRRNEQFF. The genes are TRBV4-2 and TRBJ2-1; 11 bases map to TRBD2. The CDR3 totals 16 residues. Germline V CDR1 and CDR2: LGHNA, YNFKEQ. Germline trimming cut 2 bases from V and 7 bases from J; bases unmatched to any gene: 7.